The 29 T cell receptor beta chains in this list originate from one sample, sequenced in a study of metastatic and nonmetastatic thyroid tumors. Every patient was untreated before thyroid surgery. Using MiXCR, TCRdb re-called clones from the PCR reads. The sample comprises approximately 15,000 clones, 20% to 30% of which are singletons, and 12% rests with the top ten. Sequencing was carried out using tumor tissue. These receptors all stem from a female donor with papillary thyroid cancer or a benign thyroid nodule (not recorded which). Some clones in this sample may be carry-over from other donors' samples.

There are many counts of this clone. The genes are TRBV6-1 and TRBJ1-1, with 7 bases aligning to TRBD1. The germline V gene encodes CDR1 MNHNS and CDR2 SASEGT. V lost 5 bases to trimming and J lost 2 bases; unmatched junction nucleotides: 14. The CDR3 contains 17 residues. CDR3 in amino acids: CASSLETPGQTNTEAFF. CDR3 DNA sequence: TGTGCCAGCAGTTTAGAAACGCCGGGACAGACAAACACTGAAGCTTTCTTT.

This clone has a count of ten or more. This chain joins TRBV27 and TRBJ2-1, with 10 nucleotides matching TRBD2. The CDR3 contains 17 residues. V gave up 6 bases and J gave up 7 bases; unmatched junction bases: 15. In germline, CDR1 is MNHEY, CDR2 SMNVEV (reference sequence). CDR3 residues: CASSSGRASGSRNEQFF. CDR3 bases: TGTGCCAGCAGCTCGGGGAGGGCTAGCGGGAGTAGAAATGAGCAGTTCTTC.

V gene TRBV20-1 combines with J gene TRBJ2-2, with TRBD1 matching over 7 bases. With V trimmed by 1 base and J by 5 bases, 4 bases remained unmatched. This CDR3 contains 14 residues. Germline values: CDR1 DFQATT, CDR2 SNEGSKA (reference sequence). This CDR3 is CSARGATGTGELFF. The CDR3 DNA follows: TGCAGTGCTAGAGGGGCGACAGGGACCGGGGAGCTGTTTTTT.

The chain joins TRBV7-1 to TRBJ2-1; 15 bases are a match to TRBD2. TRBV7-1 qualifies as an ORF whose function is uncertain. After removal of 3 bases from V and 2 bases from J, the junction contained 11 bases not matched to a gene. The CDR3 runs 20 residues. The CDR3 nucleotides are TGTGCCAGCAGCTCCTATGGACTAGCGGGAGGGATGAGGCCCTACAATGAGCAGTTCTTC. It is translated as CASSSYGLAGGMRPYNEQFF.

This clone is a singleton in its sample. The CDR3 spells CASGLPGQGAYEQYF. CDR3 nucleotides: TGCGCCAGCGGACTGCCGGGACAGGGGGCCTACGAGCAGTACTTC. V is TRBV4-1 and J is TRBJ2-7; 11 positions match TRBD1. The germline V gene encodes CDR1 MGHRA and CDR2 YSYEKL. The CDR3 runs 15 residues. After removal of 8 bases from V and 2 bases from J, the junction contained 8 bases not matched to a gene.

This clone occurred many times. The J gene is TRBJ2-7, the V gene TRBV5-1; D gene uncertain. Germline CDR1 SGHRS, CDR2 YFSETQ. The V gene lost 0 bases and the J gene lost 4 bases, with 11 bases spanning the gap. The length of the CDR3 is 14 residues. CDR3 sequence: CASSLAWDGYEQYF. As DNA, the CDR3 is TGCGCCAGCAGCTTGGCCTGGGATGGGTACGAGCAGTACTTC.

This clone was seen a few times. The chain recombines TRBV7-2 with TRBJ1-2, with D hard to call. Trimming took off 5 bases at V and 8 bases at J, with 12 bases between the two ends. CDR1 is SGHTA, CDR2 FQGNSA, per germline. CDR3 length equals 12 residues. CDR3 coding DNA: TGTGCCAGCAGCCCGCCCCCCCGGGGCTACACCTTC. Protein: CASSPPPRGYTF.

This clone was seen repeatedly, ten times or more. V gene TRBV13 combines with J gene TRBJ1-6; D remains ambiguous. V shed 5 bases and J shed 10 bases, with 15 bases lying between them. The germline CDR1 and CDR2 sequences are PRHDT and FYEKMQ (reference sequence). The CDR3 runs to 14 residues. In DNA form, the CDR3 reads TGTGCCAGCAGCCAACGTGGGGAGGGCTCACCCCTCCACTTT. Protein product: CASSQRGEGSPLHF.

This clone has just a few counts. The CDR3 region has the DNA TGTGCCAGCACCCCTCCGGGCCAGGGGTACGAGCAGTACTTC. Its protein is CASTPPGQGYEQYF. The chain carries TRBV28 and TRBJ2-7; maybe TRBD1 (6 bases). The CDR3 is made up of 14 amino acids. The germline gives CDR1 MDHEN, CDR2 SYDVKM. Trimming took off 7 bases at V and 4 bases at J, with 17 bases between the two ends.

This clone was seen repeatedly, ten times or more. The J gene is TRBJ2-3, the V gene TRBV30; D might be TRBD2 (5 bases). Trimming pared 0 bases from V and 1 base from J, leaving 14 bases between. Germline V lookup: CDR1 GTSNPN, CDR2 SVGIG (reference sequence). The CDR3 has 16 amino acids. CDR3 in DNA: TGTGCCTGGAGTGTACGAAAGGAGGCGGGCACAGATACGCAGTATTTT. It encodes CAWSVRKEAGTDTQYF.

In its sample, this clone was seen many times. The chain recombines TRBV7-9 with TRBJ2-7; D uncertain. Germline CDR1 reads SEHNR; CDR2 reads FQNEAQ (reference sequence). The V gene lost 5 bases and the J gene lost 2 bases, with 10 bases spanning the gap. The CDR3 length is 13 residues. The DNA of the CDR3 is TGTGCCAGCAGCCCCCCAAGTGCCTACGAGCAGTACTTC. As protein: CASSPPSAYEQYF.

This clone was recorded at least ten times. The CDR3 spells CASRGTSGSTGELFF. In DNA, the CDR3 is TGTGCCAGCAGAGGGACTAGCGGGTCCACCGGGGAGCTGTTTTTT. The chain carries TRBV12-3 or TRBV12-4 and TRBJ2-2; 12 bases are a match to TRBD2. There are 15 residues in the CDR3. The V and J ends lost 6 bases and 4 bases, in that order; junction bases with no gene match: 3.

The CDR3 DNA reads TGTGCCAGCAGCTTAGGAGACGGGGAGCTGTTTTTT. Amino acids: CASSLGDGELFF. The rearrangement joins TRBV11-2 to TRBJ2-2; no reliable D call. Germline V gene lookup returns CDR1 SGHAT and CDR2 FQNNGV. Trimming pared 1 base from V and 7 bases from J, leaving 4 bases between. The CDR3 spans 12 residues.

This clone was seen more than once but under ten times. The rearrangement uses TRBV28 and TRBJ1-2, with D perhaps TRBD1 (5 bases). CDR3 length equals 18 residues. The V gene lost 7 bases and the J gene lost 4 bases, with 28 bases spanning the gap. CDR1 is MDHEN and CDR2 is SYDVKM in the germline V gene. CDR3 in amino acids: CASTTSLPGDRRRYGYTF. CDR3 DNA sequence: TGTGCCAGCACCACATCACTCCCCGGAGACAGAAGGCGCTATGGCTACACCTTC.

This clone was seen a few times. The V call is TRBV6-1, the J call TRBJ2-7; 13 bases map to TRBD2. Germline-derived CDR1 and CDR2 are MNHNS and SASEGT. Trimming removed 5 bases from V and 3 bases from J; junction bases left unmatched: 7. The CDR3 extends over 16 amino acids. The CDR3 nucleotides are TGTGCCAGCAGTCCCCGACTAGCGGGAGGCCTCTACGAGCAGTACTTC. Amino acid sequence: CASSPRLAGGLYEQYF.

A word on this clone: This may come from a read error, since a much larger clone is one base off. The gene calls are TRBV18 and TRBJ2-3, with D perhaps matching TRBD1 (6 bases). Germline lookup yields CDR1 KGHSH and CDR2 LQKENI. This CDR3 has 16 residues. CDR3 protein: CASSPDGQLGTYTQYF. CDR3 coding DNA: TGTGCCAGCTCACCTGACGGACAGTTGGGCACATATACGCAGTATTTT. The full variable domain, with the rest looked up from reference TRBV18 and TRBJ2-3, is NAGVMQNPRHLVRRRGQEARLRCSPMKGHSHVYWYRQLPEEGLKFMVYLQKENIIDESGMPKERFSAEFPKEGPSILRIQQVVRGDSAAYFCASSPDGQLGTYTQYFGPGTRLTVL.

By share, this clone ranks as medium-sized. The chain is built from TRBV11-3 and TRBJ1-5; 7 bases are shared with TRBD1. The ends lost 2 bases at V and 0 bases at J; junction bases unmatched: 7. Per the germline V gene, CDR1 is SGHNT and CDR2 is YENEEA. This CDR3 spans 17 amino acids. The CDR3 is CASSLTTGTASNQPQHF. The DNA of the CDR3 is TGTGCCAGCAGCTTAACCACCGGGACAGCTAGCAATCAGCCCCAGCATTTT.

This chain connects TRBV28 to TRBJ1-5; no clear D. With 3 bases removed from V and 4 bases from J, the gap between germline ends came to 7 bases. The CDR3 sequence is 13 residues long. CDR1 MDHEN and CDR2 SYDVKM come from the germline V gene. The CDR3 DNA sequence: TGTGCCAGCAGTTTTGCGGGGAATCAGCCCCAGCATTTT. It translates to CASSFAGNQPQHF. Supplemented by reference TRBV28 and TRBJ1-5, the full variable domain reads DVKVTQSSRYLVKRTGEKVFLECVQDMDHENMFWYRQDPGLGLRLIYFSYDVKMKEKGDIPEGYSVSREKKERFSLILESASTNQTSMYLCASSFAGNQPQHFGDGTRLSIL.

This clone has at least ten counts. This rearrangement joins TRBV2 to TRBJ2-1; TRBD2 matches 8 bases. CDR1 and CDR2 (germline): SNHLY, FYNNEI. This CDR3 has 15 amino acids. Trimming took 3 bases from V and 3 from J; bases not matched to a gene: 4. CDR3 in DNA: TGTGCCAGCAGTGATGATGGGACTAGCTACAATGAGCAGTTCTTC. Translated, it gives CASSDDGTSYNEQFF.

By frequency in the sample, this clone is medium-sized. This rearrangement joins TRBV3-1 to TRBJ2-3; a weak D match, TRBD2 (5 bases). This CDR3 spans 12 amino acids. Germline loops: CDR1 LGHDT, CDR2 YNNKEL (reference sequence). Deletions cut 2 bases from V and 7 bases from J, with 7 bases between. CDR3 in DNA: TGTGCCAGCAGCCAAAGCGGCTATACGCAGTATTTT. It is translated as CASSQSGYTQYF.

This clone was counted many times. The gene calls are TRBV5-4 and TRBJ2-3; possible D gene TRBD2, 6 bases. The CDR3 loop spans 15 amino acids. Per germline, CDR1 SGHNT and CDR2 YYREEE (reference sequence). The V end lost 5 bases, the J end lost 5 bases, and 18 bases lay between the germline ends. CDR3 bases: TGTGCCAGCAGTCCAGGAGGGCACCCAGGAGATACGCAGTATTTT. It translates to CASSPGGHPGDTQYF.

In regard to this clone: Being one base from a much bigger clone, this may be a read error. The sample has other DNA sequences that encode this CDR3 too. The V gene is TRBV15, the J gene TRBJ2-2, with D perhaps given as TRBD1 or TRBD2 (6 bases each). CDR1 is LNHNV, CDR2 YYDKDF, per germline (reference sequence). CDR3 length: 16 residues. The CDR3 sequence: CATSREVPGATGVLFF. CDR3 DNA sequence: TGTGCCACCAGCAGAGAGGTACCGGGGGCGACCGGGGTGCTGTTTTTT.

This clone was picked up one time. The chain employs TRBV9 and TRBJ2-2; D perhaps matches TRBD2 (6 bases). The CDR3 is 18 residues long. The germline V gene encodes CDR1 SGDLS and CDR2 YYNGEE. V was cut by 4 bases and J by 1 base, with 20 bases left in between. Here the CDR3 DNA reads TGTGCCAGCAGCCTTTTGGACTACACTACCTTGAACACCGGGGAGCTGTTTTTT. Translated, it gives CASSLLDYTTLNTGELFF.

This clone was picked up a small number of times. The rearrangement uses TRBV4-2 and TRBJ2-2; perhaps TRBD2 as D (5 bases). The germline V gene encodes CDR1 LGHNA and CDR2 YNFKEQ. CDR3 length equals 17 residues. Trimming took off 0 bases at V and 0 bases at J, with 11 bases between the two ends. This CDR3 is CASSQDVQRTNTGELFF. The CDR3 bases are TGTGCCAGCAGCCAAGACGTCCAGCGGACGAACACCGGGGAGCTGTTTTTT.

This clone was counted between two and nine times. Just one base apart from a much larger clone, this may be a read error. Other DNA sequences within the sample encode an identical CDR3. The CDR3 DNA sequence: TGTGCCAGCAGTGAGGGTATTAGTTCGGGCACCGGGGAGCTGTTTTTT. It is translated as CASSEGISSGTGELFF. The chain is built from TRBV25-1 and TRBJ2-2; D remains ambiguous. The CDR3 has 16 residues. The germline V gene encodes CDR1 MGHDK and CDR2 SYGVNS. V lost 3 bases and J lost 4, with 15 bases in between.

The CDR3 protein is CASSPGQARGSYGYTF. The CDR3 nucleotides are TGTGCCAGCAGCCCCGGACAGGCCCGAGGGAGCTATGGCTACACCTTC. The rearrangement uses TRBV11-2 and TRBJ1-2; TRBD1 matches at 7 bases. Germline V lookup: CDR1 SGHAT, CDR2 FQNNGV. The CDR3 has 16 residues. V was clipped by 5 bases and J by 4 bases; unmatched bases: 13. Full variable domain (rest looked up from reference TRBV11-2 and TRBJ1-2): EAGVAQSPRYKIIEKRQSVAFWCNPISGHATLYWYQQILGQGPKLLIQFQNNGVVDDSQLPKDRFSAERLKGVDSTLKIQPAKLEDSAVYLCASSPGQARGSYGYTFGSGTRLTVV.

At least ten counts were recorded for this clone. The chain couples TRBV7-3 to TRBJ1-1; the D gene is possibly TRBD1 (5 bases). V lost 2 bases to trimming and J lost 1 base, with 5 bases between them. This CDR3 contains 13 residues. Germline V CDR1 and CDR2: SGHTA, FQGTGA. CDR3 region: CASSLGQNTEAFF. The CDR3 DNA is TGTGCCAGCAGCTTAGGACAGAACACTGAAGCTTTCTTT.

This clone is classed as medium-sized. CDR3 sequence reads: CASVGDSSYEQYF. The CDR3 DNA follows: TGTGCTAGTGTTGGAGATAGCTCCTACGAGCAGTACTTC. This chain joins TRBV12-5 and TRBJ2-7; no clear D gene. Germline V gene data show CDR1 as LGHNT and CDR2 as FRNRAP. The ends were cut back, 7 bases at V and 0 bases at J, with 10 bases in the middle. There are 13 residues in the CDR3.

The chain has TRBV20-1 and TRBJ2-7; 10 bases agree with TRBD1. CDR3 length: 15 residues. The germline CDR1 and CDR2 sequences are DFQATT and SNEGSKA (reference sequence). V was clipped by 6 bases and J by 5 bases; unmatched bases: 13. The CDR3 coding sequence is TGCAGTGCCTTGGACAGGGGGAGGGCCGTTAACGAGCAGTACTTC. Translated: CSALDRGRAVNEQYF.